Presented here are 12 T cell receptor beta chains from one specimen sequenced in a study of blood T cell repertoires in COVID-19. The data were produced by immunoSEQ multiplex PCR, yet TCRdb's version contains in-frame clones alone and is incomplete. The table records approximately 200,000 clones, roughly 90% of them present only once. The material sequenced was PBMCs or T cells enriched from blood (not recorded which). The receptors were gathered from a woman aged 25-40 years who had recovered from COVID-19.

A single count supports this clone. The genes are TRBV10-3 and TRBJ2-3, with TRBD2 as a possible D gene (6 bases). The CDR3 length is 15 residues. Per germline, CDR1 ENHRY and CDR2 SYGVKD. The germline V and J ends were trimmed by 4 bases and 2 bases, with 13 bases remaining between them. The CDR3 is CAISVGLANTDTQYF. The CDR3 DNA reads TGTGCCATCAGTGTCGGTCTAGCGAACACAGATACGCAGTATTTT.

The gene calls are TRBV24-1 and TRBJ2-1, with 8 bases that match TRBD2. The germline CDR1 and CDR2 sequences are KGHDR and SFDVKD. This CDR3 is built from 15 residues. After removal of 4 bases from V and 3 bases from J, the junction contained 4 bases not matched to a gene. The CDR3 sequence: CATSDAGTSYNEQFF. The CDR3 DNA sequence: TGTGCCACCAGTGACGCCGGGACTAGCTACAATGAGCAGTTCTTC.

The chain joins TRBV12-3 or TRBV12-4 to TRBJ1-5; D gene unclear. The germline V and J ends were trimmed by 2 bases and 6 bases, with 5 bases remaining between them. This CDR3 is built from 12 residues. CDR3 nucleotide sequence: TGTGCCAGCAGTTTACTCTCTCAGCCCCAGCATTTT. This sequence encodes CASSLLSQPQHF.

This clone was found a few times. The V gene is TRBV5-1, the J gene TRBJ1-5; 8 bases line up with TRBD1. The germline V gene encodes CDR1 SGHRS and CDR2 YFSETQ. V shed 6 bases and J 1 base; nucleotides not matched to a gene: 9. The CDR3 consists of 16 residues. The CDR3 DNA sequence: TGCGCCAGCACCGTCACCAGGGGGCTCAGCAATCAGCCCCAGCATTTT. It specifies CASTVTRGLSNQPQHF.

This chain connects TRBV7-2 to TRBJ1-3; D might be TRBD1 (5 bases). There are 15 residues in the CDR3. V was clipped by 5 bases and J by 0 bases, with 11 bases between them. The V gene's germline CDR1 is SGHTA and CDR2 FQGNSA. CDR3 sequence reads: CASSPPRVSGNTIYF. CDR3 in DNA: TGTGCCAGCAGCCCCCCCAGGGTCTCTGGAAACACCATATATTTT.

J is TRBJ2-5 and V is TRBV7-9; 11 bases are shared with TRBD1. V gave up 5 bases and J gave up 5 bases; unmatched junction bases: 7. The CDR3 covers 15 residues. The V gene's germline CDR1 is SEHNR and CDR2 FQNEAQ (reference sequence). CDR3 bases: TGTGCCAGCAGCATACCGGGACAGGGGGGGGAGACCCAGTACTTC. Translating gives CASSIPGQGGETQYF.

This chain connects TRBV18 to TRBJ1-1; the match to TRBD1 covers 7 bases. This CDR3 is built from 14 residues. CDR1 and CDR2 (germline): KGHSH, LQKENI. Trimming cost V 2 bases and J 4 bases; bases outside gene matches: 4. The CDR3 nucleotides read TGTGCCAGCTCACCATGGGCAGGGGGCACTGAAGCTTTCTTT. Encoded protein: CASSPWAGGTEAFF.

The rearrangement links TRBV3-1 (or the pseudogene TRBV3-2) to TRBJ2-5; 11 positions match TRBD2. This CDR3 has 13 amino acids. Germline CDR1 and CDR2: LGHDT and YNNKEL (reference sequence). V lost 4 bases to trimming and J lost 8 bases; unmatched junction nucleotides: 3. The CDR3 protein is CASSPTSGVTQYF. As DNA, the CDR3 is TGTGCCAGCAGCCCGACTAGCGGGGTAACCCAGTACTTC.

V and J are TRBV7-8 and TRBJ2-1, with unresolved D. V lost 0 bases, J lost 7 bases, and 7 bases lay in between. CDR3 size: 13 residues. CDR1 is SGHVS, CDR2 FQNEAQ, per germline. CDR3 loop: CASSLAPANEQFF. CDR3 bases: TGTGCCAGCAGCTTAGCCCCAGCGAATGAGCAGTTCTTC.

The V and J genes are TRBV28 and TRBJ1-1, with 9 bases identical to TRBD1. The CDR3 runs to 16 residues. CDR1 and CDR2 (germline): MDHEN, SYDVKM. V dropped 1 base and J dropped 0; count of bases not matched to a gene: 3. As DNA, the CDR3 is TGTGCCAGCAGTTTATACGGGACAGGGATGAACACTGAAGCTTTCTTT. It encodes CASSLYGTGMNTEAFF.

The gene calls are TRBV30 and TRBJ1-5; 7 bases map to TRBD1. Germline V gene lookup returns CDR1 GTSNPN and CDR2 SVGIG (reference sequence). The CDR3 sequence is 15 residues long. The V and J ends lost 0 bases and 4 bases, in that order; junction bases with no gene match: 6. The CDR3 here is CAWSVRTGPNQPQHF. Written as DNA, the CDR3 is TGTGCCTGGAGTGTCCGGACAGGCCCTAATCAGCCCCAGCATTTT.

The chain carries TRBV6-5 and TRBJ1-1; D ambiguous. The CDR3 runs to 14 residues. V was clipped by 2 bases and J by 5 bases, with 12 bases between them. Germline V gene data show CDR1 as MNHEY and CDR2 as SVGAGI. CDR3 nucleotides: TGTGCCAGCAGTTACGACTATCTGCGGACTGAAGCTTTCTTT. Translated, it gives CASSYDYLRTEAFF.